This TCR beta chain originates from a study of shared clonotypes between healthy human individuals. Study-wide results and limits: Among donors, clonotype sharing was expected to be affected by sequencing depth.

The assay used deep level. Amplification in unsorted PBMC replicate PCRs started from 250 to 300 ng DNA, which equals 30,000 to 35,000 T cell genomes. The data were produced by immunoSEQ multiplex PCR, yet TCRdb's version contains in-frame clones alone and is incomplete. The sample records 520,000 or so clones, 79% being singletons. Comments on this clone: Its specificity is not known.

Every contributor of samples was a Caucasian grown-up residing in Nashville, Tennessee. Germline values: CDR1 KGHSH, CDR2 LQKENI. This CDR3 comprises 13 residues. The V and J ends lost 3 bases and 2 bases respectively, with 7 bases between them. This chain joins TRBV18 and TRBJ2-5, with no clear D. Input material: PBMCs. The sequence was collected from a woman aged 40 to 50 in good health. Some clones in this sample may be carry-over from other donors' samples. CDR3 nucleotide sequence: TGTGCCAGCTCACCGTCGCGGCAAGAGACCCAGTACTTC. This codes for CASSPSRQETQYF. Together with reference TRBV18 and TRBJ2-5, the CDR3 gives the full variable domain: NAGVMQNPRHLVRRRGQEARLRCSPMKGHSHVYWYRQLPEEGLKFMVYLQKENIIDESGMPKERFSAEFPKEGPSILRIQQVVRGDSAAYFCASSPSRQETQYFGPGTRLLVL.